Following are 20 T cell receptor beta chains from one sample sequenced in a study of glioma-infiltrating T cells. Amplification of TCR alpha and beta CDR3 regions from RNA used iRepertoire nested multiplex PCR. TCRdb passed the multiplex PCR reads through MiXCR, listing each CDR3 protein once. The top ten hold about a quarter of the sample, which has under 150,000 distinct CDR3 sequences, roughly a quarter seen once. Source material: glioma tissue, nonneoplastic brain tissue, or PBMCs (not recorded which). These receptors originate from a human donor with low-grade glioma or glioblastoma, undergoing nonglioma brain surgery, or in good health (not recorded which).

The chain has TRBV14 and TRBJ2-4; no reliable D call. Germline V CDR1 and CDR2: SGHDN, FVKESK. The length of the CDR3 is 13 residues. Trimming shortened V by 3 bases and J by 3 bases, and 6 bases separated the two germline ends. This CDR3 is CASSHVGKNIQYF. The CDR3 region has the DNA TGTGCCAGCAGCCACGTTGGCAAAAACATTCAGTACTTC. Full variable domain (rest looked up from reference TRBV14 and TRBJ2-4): EAGVTQFPSHSVIEKGQTVTLRCDPISGHDNLYWYRRVMGKEIKFLLHFVKESKQDESGMPNNRFLAERTGGTYSTLKVQPAELEDSGVYFCASSHVGKNIQYFGAGTRLSVL.

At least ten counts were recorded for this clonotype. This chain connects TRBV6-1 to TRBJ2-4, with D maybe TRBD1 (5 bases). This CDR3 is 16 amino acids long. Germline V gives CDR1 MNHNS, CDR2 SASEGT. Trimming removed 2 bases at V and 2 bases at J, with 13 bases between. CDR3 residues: CASSEMPRASKNIQYF. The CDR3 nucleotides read TGTGCCAGCAGTGAAATGCCCAGGGCGTCCAAAAACATTCAGTACTTC.

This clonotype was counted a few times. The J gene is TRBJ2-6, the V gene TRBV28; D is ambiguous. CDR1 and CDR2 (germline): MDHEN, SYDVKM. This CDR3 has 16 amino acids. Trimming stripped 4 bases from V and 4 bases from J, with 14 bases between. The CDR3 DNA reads TGTGCCAGCAGTTCAGTCAAAGGTGCAGGGGCCAACGTCCTGACTTTC. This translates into CASSSVKGAGANVLTF.

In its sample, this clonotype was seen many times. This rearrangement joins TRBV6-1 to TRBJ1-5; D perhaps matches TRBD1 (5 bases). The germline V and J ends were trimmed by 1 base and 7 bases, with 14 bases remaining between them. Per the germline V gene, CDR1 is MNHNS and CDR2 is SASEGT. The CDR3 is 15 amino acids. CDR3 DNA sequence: TGTGCCAGCAGTGAAGAGTCGGGGGTCGAGCAGCCCCAGCATTTT. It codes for CASSEESGVEQPQHF.

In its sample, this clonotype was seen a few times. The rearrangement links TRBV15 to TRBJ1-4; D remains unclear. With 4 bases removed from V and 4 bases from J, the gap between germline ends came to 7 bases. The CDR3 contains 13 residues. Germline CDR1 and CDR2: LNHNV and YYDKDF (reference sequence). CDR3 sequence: CATSKEFNEKLFF. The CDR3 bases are TGTGCCACCAGCAAGGAGTTTAATGAAAAACTGTTTTTT.

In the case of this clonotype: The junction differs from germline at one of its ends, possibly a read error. CDR3 protein: CGVDDGSTDTQYF. The CDR3 nucleotides read TGCGGCGTTGATGACGGGAGCACAGATACGCAGTATTTT. The chain links TRBV29-1 to TRBJ2-3, with no clear D. The V gene's germline CDR1 is SQVTM and CDR2 ANQGSEA. This CDR3 is 13 amino acids long.

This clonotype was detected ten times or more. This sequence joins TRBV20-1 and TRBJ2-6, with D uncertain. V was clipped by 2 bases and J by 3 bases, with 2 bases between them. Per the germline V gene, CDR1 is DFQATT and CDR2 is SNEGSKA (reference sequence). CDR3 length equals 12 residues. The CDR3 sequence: CSARYGANVLTF. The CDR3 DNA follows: TGCAGTGCTAGATATGGGGCCAACGTCCTGACTTTC.

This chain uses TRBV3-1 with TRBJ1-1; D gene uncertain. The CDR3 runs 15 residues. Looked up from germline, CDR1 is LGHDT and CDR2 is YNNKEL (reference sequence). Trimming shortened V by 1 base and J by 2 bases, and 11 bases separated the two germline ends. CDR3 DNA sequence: TGTGCCAGCAGCCAAGGACTCTGGGAAAACACTGAAGCTTTCTTT. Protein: CASSQGLWENTEAFF.

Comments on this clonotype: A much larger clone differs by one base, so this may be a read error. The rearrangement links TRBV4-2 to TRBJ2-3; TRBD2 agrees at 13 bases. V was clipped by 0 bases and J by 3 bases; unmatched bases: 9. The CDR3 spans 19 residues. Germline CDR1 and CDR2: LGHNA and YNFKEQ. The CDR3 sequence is CASSQDTRLAGGGTDTQYF. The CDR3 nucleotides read TGTGCCAGCAGCCAAGATACCAGACTAGCGGGGGGAGGGACAGATACGCAGTATTTT.

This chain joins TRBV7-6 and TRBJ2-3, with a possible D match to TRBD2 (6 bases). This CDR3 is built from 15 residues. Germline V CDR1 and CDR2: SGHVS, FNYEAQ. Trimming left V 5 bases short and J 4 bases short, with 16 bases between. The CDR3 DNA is TGTGCCAGCAGCGCTCTGAGCGGGTTCCCAGATACGCAGTATTTT. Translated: CASSALSGFPDTQYF. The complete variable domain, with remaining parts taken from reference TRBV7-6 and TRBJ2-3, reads GAGVSQSPRYKVTKRGQDVALRCDPISGHVSLYWYRQALGQGPEFLTYFNYEAQQDKSGLPNDRFSAERPEGSISTLTIQRTEQRDSAMYRCASSALSGFPDTQYFGPGTRLTVL.

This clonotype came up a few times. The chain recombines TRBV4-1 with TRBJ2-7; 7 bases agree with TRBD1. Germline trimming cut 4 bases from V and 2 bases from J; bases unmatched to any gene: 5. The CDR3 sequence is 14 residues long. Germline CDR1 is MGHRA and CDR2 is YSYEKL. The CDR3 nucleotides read TGCGCCAGCAGCCCGACAGGGAATCCCTACGAGCAGTACGTC. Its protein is CASSPTGNPYEQYV.

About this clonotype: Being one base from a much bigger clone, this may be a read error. The CDR3 reads CASSSLGTPRGESQYF. In DNA, the CDR3 is TGTGCCAGCAGTTCCCTAGGGACCCCAAGGGGAGAGTCCCAGTACTTC. J is TRBJ2-5 and V is TRBV6-5, with D tentatively TRBD1 or TRBD2 (5 bases each). This CDR3 region has 16 residues. Germline V lookup: CDR1 MNHEY, CDR2 SVGAGI.

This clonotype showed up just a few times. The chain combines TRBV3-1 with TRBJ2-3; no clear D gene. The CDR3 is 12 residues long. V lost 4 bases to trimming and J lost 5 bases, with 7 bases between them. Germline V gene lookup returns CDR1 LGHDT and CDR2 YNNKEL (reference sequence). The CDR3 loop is CASSLWGDTQYF. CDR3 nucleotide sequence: TGTGCCAGCAGCCTGTGGGGAGATACGCAGTATTTT.

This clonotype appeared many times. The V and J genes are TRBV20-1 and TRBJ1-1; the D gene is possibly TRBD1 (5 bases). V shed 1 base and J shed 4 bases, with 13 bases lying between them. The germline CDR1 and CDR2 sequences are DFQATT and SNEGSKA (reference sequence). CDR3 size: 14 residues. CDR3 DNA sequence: TGCAGTGCTAGAGTGGACATGACCAGCACTGAAGCTTTCTTT. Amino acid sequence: CSARVDMTSTEAFF.

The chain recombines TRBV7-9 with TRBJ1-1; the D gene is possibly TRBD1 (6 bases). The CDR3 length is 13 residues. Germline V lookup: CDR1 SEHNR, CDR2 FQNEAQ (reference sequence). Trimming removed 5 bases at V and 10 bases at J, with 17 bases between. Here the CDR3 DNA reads TGTGCCAGCAGCCAGGGGACCTCACGGTTAGCTTTCTTT. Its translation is CASSQGTSRLAFF.

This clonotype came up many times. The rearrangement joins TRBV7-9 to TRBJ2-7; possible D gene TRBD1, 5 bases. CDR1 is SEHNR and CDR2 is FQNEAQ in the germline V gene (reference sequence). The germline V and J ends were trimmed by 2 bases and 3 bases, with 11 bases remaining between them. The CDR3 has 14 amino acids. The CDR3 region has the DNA TGTGCCAGCAGCTTATCACAGGATCGCTACGAGCAGTACGTC. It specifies CASSLSQDRYEQYV.

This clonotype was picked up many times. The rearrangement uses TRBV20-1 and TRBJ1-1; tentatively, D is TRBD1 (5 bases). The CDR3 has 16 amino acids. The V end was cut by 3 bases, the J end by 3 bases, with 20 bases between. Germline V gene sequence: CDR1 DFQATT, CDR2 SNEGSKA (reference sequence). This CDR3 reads CSASAFWGRRDTEAFF. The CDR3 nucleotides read TGCAGTGCTAGTGCGTTTTGGGGCAGGAGGGACACTGAAGCTTTCTTT.

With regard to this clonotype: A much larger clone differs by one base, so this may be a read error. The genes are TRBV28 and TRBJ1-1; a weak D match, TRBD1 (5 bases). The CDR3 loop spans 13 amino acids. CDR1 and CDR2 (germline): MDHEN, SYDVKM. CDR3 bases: TGTGCCAGCATGAAGGCAGGGAACACTGGAGCTTTCTTT. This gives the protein CASMKAGNTGAFF.

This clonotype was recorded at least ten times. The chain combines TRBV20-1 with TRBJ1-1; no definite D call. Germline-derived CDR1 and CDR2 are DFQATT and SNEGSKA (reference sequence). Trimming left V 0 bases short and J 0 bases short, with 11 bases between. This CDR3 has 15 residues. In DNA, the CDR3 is TGCAGTGCTAGAGATGGTAGGCAGATGAACACTGAAGCTTTCTTT. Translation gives CSARDGRQMNTEAFF.

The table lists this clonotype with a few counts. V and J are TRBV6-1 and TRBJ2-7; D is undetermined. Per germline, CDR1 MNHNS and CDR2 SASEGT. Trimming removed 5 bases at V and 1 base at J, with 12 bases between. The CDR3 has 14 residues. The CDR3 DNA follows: TGTGCCAGCAGTTATGGTCTAGGGTCCTACGAGCAGTACGTC. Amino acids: CASSYGLGSYEQYV.